These 10 T cell receptor beta chains originate from one sample sequenced in a study of spatial heterogeneity in lung cancer. TCRdb reanalysed the 5' RACE reads using MiXCR and keeps one entry per CDR3 protein. The sample has 110,000 or so distinct CDR3 sequences, more than 10% seen once. Time point specified: blood at routine non-recurrence follow-up after resection. The specimen was PBMCs, collected at follow-up. These receptors came from a female donor with early-stage non-small cell lung cancer.

This sequence joins TRBV30 and TRBJ1-1; possible D gene TRBD1, 6 bases. The germline V gene encodes CDR1 GTSNPN and CDR2 SVGIG (reference sequence). Trimming left V 7 bases short and J 1 base short, with 16 bases between. The CDR3 is 14 residues long. The CDR3 loop is CAFKQGSANTEAFF. The CDR3, as DNA: TGTGCCTTTAAACAGGGTTCGGCGAACACTGAAGCTTTCTTT.

The sample holds a few counts of this clonotype. The V and J genes are TRBV28 and TRBJ1-6; possibly TRBD1 for D (5 bases). This CDR3 has 17 residues. Germline CDR1 reads MDHEN; CDR2 reads SYDVKM. Trimming removed 4 bases at V and 1 base at J, with 14 bases between. The CDR3 bases are TGTGCCAGCAGTTCTGGTTCAAAGGGGTCCTATAATTCACCCCTCCACTTT. This sequence encodes CASSSGSKGSYNSPLHF.

This clonotype has a handful of counts. V gene TRBV7-3 combines with J gene TRBJ2-3; possibly TRBD2 for D (6 bases). The CDR3 consists of 13 residues. Germline values: CDR1 SGHTA, CDR2 FQGTGA. The V end lost 3 bases, the J end lost 5 bases, and 9 bases lay between the germline ends. CDR3 nucleotide sequence: TGTGCCAGCAGCTTCGAGACTAGAGATACGCAGTATTTT. Its translation is CASSFETRDTQYF.

This clonotype was recorded at least ten times. The V call is TRBV12-3 or TRBV12-4, the J call TRBJ2-7; 14 bases match TRBD2. Trimming took 5 bases from V and 4 from J; bases not matched to a gene: 4. This CDR3 is 15 amino acids long. The CDR3 nucleotides read TGTGCCAGCAGTCCCGGGACTAGCGGGAGTTACGAGCAGTACGTC. Its protein product is CASSPGTSGSYEQYV.

This clonotype was found a few times. V gene TRBV19 combines with J gene TRBJ1-1; no clear D. CDR3 length: 14 amino acids. In germline, CDR1 is LNHDA, CDR2 SQIVND (reference sequence). V dropped 4 bases and J dropped 1 base, with 10 bases sitting between them. CDR3 DNA: TGTGCCAGTAGTAAAGGATCAGGGAACACTGAAGCTTTCTTT. The encoded protein is CASSKGSGNTEAFF.

This clonotype came up a few times. The chain uses TRBV6-2 or TRBV6-3 and TRBJ1-2, with 8 bases matching TRBD1. The CDR3 is 16 amino acids. Germline CDR1 is MNHEY and CDR2 is SVGEGT. V lost 0 bases, J lost 3 bases, and 6 bases stayed unmatched. CDR3 loop: CASSYSKGTGDYGYTF. In DNA form, the CDR3 reads TGTGCCAGCAGTTACTCGAAAGGGACAGGCGACTATGGCTACACCTTC.

In its sample, this clonotype was seen a few times. The V gene is TRBV9, the J gene TRBJ1-3; 7 bases line up with TRBD1. CDR1 is SGDLS, CDR2 YYNGEE, per germline. V trimming: 3 bases; J trimming: 2 bases; junction bases outside the gene matches: 5. This CDR3 region has 15 residues. CDR3 residues: CASSADRAAGNTIYF. The CDR3 nucleotides read TGTGCCAGCAGCGCCGACAGGGCAGCTGGAAACACCATATATTTT.

There are many counts of this clonotype. The gene calls are TRBV12-3 or TRBV12-4 and TRBJ1-5; D gene uncertain. CDR3 length: 15 residues. Deletions cut 5 bases from V and 2 bases from J, with 13 bases between. The chain's CDR3 is CASSHSWGGNQPQHF. The CDR3 DNA reads as TGTGCCAGCAGTCACAGCTGGGGAGGCAATCAGCCCCAGCATTTT.

This clonotype was observed a few times. The chain joins TRBV29-1 to TRBJ2-2, with 7 positions matching TRBD2. The CDR3 contains 13 residues. Per the germline V gene, CDR1 is SQVTM and CDR2 is ANQGSEA. The CDR3 nucleotides read TGCGGTCTCCATGGGGGGGGAACCGGGGAGCTGTTTTTT. As protein: CGLHGGGTGELFF.

The sample holds many counts of this clonotype. The chain links TRBV5-1 to TRBJ1-1; TRBD1 is a possible D gene (5 bases). Trimming took 0 bases from V and 6 from J, leaving 12 bases between them. The CDR3 is 14 residues long. Germline V gene data show CDR1 as SGHRS and CDR2 as YFSETQ. The CDR3 loop is CASSLDGQGAEAFF. DNA for the CDR3: TGCGCCAGCAGCTTGGACGGCCAGGGCGCTGAAGCTTTCTTT.